This passage covers 29 T cell receptor beta chains from one sample sequenced in a study of cytomegalovirus exposure and HLA in healthy donors (dated by TCRdb to 2016 to 2017). Libraries were prepared through the immunoSEQ multiplex PCR assay. For the multiplex PCR, a mixture combining 60 forward primers for TCR Vbeta segments and 13 reverse primers for TCR Jbeta segments was used. This immuneACCESS table, as held by TCRdb, lists in-frame sequences with V and J called but not all clones. Of the missing ones, under half trace to an unresolved V gene in checked studies; the others have no known cause. This sample's table contains 150,000 to 200,000 clones. Of the sample, over 1% is held by the ten largest clones. The sequencing input was PBMCs. These receptors all stem from a woman in her fifties or sixties in good health and CMV-seronegative.

The CDR3 nucleotides read TGTGCCAGTAGTGTTTCCCCTCCGACAGGAAGAAATTCACCCCTCCACTTT. Protein: CASSVSPPTGRNSPLHF. The chain has TRBV19 and TRBJ1-6; weak D call: TRBD1 (6 bases). The V gene's germline CDR1 is LNHDA and CDR2 SQIVND (reference sequence). With 5 bases removed from V and 7 bases from J, the gap between germline ends came to 21 bases. This CDR3 has 17 residues. The entire variable domain, with the rest obtained from reference TRBV19 and TRBJ1-6, is as follows: DGGITQSPKYLFRKEGQNVTLSCEQNLNHDAMYWYRQDPGQGLRLIYYSQIVNDFQKGDIAEGYSVSREKKESFPLTVTSAQKNPTAFYLCASSVSPPTGRNSPLHFGNGTRLTVT.

The chain is built from TRBV7-9 and TRBJ1-6; D ambiguous. Germline loops: CDR1 SEHNR, CDR2 FQNEAQ (reference sequence). This CDR3 is built from 13 residues. Trimming cost V 1 base and J 12 bases, with 10 bases left between them. The CDR3 spells CASSLEHGGPLHF. The CDR3 region has the DNA TGTGCCAGCAGCTTAGAGCACGGAGGACCCCTCCACTTT.

V and J are TRBV7-9 and TRBJ2-5; 7 bases map to TRBD2. J was trimmed by 3 bases and V by 1 base; bases with no gene match: 2. The CDR3 spans 14 residues. Germline V gene sequence: CDR1 SEHNR, CDR2 FQNEAQ (reference sequence). CDR3 DNA sequence: TGTGCCAGCAGCTTAGGACTAGCAGAAGAGACCCAGTACTTC. Its protein is CASSLGLAEETQYF.

This rearrangement joins TRBV4-2 to TRBJ2-2, with D perhaps TRBD1 (7 bases). In germline, CDR1 is LGHNA, CDR2 YNFKEQ. This CDR3 region has 17 residues. Trimming removed 0 bases at V and 4 bases at J, with 15 bases between. The CDR3 loop reads CASSQDKEGAGTGELFF. In DNA, the CDR3 is TGTGCCAGCAGCCAAGATAAGGAGGGGGCTGGCACCGGGGAGCTGTTTTTT.

The genes are TRBV5-5 and TRBJ2-7, with 7 bases identical to TRBD1. Germline values: CDR1 SGHKS, CDR2 YYEKEE (reference sequence). The CDR3 has 13 residues. The junction had 6 bases not matched to a gene; V was cut back by 4 bases and J by 5 bases. This CDR3 reads CASSLTGVHEQYF. CDR3 bases: TGTGCCAGCAGCCTCACAGGGGTCCACGAGCAGTACTTC.

The CDR3: CASSPERNQPQHF. As DNA, the CDR3 is TGTGCCAGCTCACCTGAGAGGAATCAGCCCCAGCATTTT. The gene calls are TRBV18 and TRBJ1-5; D remains unclear. The CDR3 contains 13 residues. V was trimmed by 3 bases and J by 4 bases, leaving 7 bases between them. Germline CDR1 reads KGHSH; CDR2 reads LQKENI. Full variable domain (missing parts from reference TRBV18 and TRBJ1-5): NAGVMQNPRHLVRRRGQEARLRCSPMKGHSHVYWYRQLPEEGLKFMVYLQKENIIDESGMPKERFSAEFPKEGPSILRIQQVVRGDSAAYFCASSPERNQPQHFGDGTRLSIL.

This chain links TRBV7-6 with TRBJ1-2, with 8 bases matching TRBD1. The germline V gene encodes CDR1 SGHVS and CDR2 FNYEAQ. With V trimmed by 5 bases and J by 14 bases, 13 bases remained unmatched. CDR3 length: 13 residues. In DNA form, the CDR3 reads TGTGCCAGCAGCCTACAACCGAGGACAGGGCATACCTTC. Translating it yields CASSLQPRTGHTF. The full variable domain, in which reference TRBV7-6 and TRBJ1-2 provide the parts outside the CDR3, is GAGVSQSPRYKVTKRGQDVALRCDPISGHVSLYWYRQALGQGPEFLTYFNYEAQQDKSGLPNDRFSAERPEGSISTLTIQRTEQRDSAMYRCASSLQPRTGHTFGSGTRLTVV.

The genes are TRBV6-5 and TRBJ1-2, with unresolved D. Trimming took off 5 bases at V and 7 bases at J, with 14 bases between the two ends. CDR1 and CDR2 (germline): MNHEY, SVGAGI. CDR3 length: 13 amino acids. As DNA, the CDR3 is TGTGCCAGCAGTCCGGACTCGACGGGTGGCTACACCTTC. Translation gives CASSPDSTGGYTF.

CDR3 nucleotides: TGTGCCAGCACCCCGGACAGGGTTGAGACCCAGTACTTC. It yields the protein CASTPDRVETQYF. The chain links TRBV5-4 to TRBJ2-5; 8 nucleotides line up with TRBD1. The CDR3 length is 13 residues. The ends lost 6 bases at V and 5 bases at J; junction bases unmatched: 6. CDR1 is SGHNT, CDR2 YYREEE, per germline (reference sequence).

The chain joins TRBV2 to TRBJ1-3; no reliable D call. The CDR3 contains 14 residues. CDR1 is SNHLY, CDR2 FYNNEI, per germline. Trimming left V 6 bases short and J 0 bases short, with 9 bases between. The CDR3 reads CASSAAASGNTIYF. The CDR3 DNA is TGTGCCAGCAGCGCCGCGGCCTCTGGAAACACCATATATTTT.

The V call is TRBV7-9, the J call TRBJ1-4; D gene unclear. Trimming left V 1 base short and J 4 bases short, with 4 bases between. Germline CDR1 is SEHNR and CDR2 is FQNEAQ (reference sequence). The CDR3 has 13 residues. The CDR3 spells CASSLDSNEKLFF. In DNA, the CDR3 is TGTGCCAGCAGCTTAGACAGTAATGAAAAACTGTTTTTT.

The V call is TRBV5-1, the J call TRBJ2-4; D is perhaps TRBD1 (5 bases). Per germline, CDR1 SGHRS and CDR2 YFSETQ. CDR3 size: 16 residues. V lost 3 bases and J lost 0, with 13 bases in between. CDR3 coding DNA: TGCGCCAGCAGCTCCCGACAGTTACTAGCCAAAAACATTCAGTACTTC. Translation: CASSSRQLLAKNIQYF.

The chain couples TRBV15 to TRBJ2-1; 9 nucleotides match TRBD2. CDR1 is LNHNV and CDR2 is YYDKDF in the germline V gene (reference sequence). The CDR3 spans 15 residues. V trimming: 0 bases; J trimming: 9 bases; junction bases outside the gene matches: 6. The CDR3 region has the DNA TGTGCCACCAGCAGAGATTGGCGGGGGGGCCCTGAGCAGTTCTTC. This codes for CATSRDWRGGPEQFF.

The CDR3 DNA reads as TGTGCCAGCAGCACGCGGGGGACGGTGAACACTGAAGCTTTCTTT. Translated: CASSTRGTVNTEAFF. The chain combines TRBV7-2 with TRBJ1-1; perhaps TRBD1 as D (5 bases). The CDR3 is 15 residues long. Trimming removed 5 bases at V and 0 bases at J, with 13 bases between. CDR1 and CDR2 (germline): SGHTA, FQGNSA.

The CDR3 DNA follows: TGTGCCAGCAGCTCCGAAGCAACAGGGGCTGGATCACCCCTCCACTTT. Translation gives CASSSEATGAGSPLHF. The chain couples TRBV7-6 to TRBJ1-6; 7 bases are shared with TRBD1. V trimming: 4 bases; J trimming: 10 bases; junction bases outside the gene matches: 13. The CDR3 has 16 residues. Germline V gene sequence: CDR1 SGHVS, CDR2 FNYEAQ.

This chain links TRBV7-2 with TRBJ2-5; D is possibly TRBD1 (6 bases). Trimming took off 1 base at V and 3 bases at J, with 15 bases between the two ends. CDR3 length: 16 amino acids. The germline gives CDR1 SGHTA, CDR2 FQGNSA. This CDR3 is CASSLVATGFEETQYF. CDR3 nucleotides: TGTGCCAGCAGCTTAGTCGCCACAGGGTTCGAAGAGACCCAGTACTTC.

J is TRBJ1-6 and V is TRBV27; D gene ambiguous. V lost 7 bases, J lost 9 bases, and 10 bases lay in between. CDR3 length equals 12 residues. Germline V gene data show CDR1 as MNHEY and CDR2 as SMNVEV (reference sequence). Here the CDR3 reads CASIELSSPLHF. The CDR3 DNA reads as TGTGCCAGCATTGAGTTGAGTTCACCCCTCCACTTT.

The chain links TRBV5-4 to TRBJ2-3; D might be TRBD2 (6 bases). Germline V gene lookup returns CDR1 SGHNT and CDR2 YYREEE (reference sequence). The CDR3 has 11 residues. Between the trimmed V and J ends, which lost 4 bases and 8 bases, there was a span of 8 bases. DNA for the CDR3: TGTGCCAGCAGCGAGGAGGGTACGCAGTATTTT. It codes for CASSEEGTQYF.

This sequence joins TRBV6-1 and TRBJ1-2; TRBD1 aligns across 8 bases. The J segment lost 4 bases and the V segment lost 6 bases, leaving 10 bases of the junction unmatched. The CDR3 contains 15 residues. Per germline, CDR1 MNHNS and CDR2 SASEGT. In nucleotides, the CDR3 is TGTGCCAGCAGAGCTTCACAGGGGGTGATCTATGGCTACACCTTC. Its protein product is CASRASQGVIYGYTF.

V is TRBV2 and J is TRBJ2-2; tentatively, D is TRBD2 (5 bases). Germline CDR1 is SNHLY and CDR2 is FYNNEI. The CDR3 has 14 amino acids. Between the trimmed V and J ends, which lost 2 bases and 5 bases, there was a span of 9 bases. The CDR3 nucleotides are TGTGCCAGCAGTGAATTTGAGGGAACCGGGGAGCTGTTTTTT. Amino acid sequence: CASSEFEGTGELFF.

The chain carries TRBV11-2 and TRBJ2-5, with 8 bases fitting TRBD1. Germline assignment: CDR1 SGHAT and CDR2 FQNNGV. Trimming at V came to 1 base and at J to 5 bases, leaving 3 bases not matched to a gene. The CDR3 totals 14 residues. The CDR3: CASSLGQGRETQYF. DNA of the CDR3: TGTGCCAGCAGCTTAGGACAGGGGCGGGAGACCCAGTACTTC.

V gene TRBV7-3 combines with J gene TRBJ2-7, with 10 nucleotides matching TRBD2. CDR3 size: 15 residues. Looked up from germline, CDR1 is SGHTA and CDR2 is FQGTGA. With 5 bases clipped from V and 2 bases from J, the junction kept 6 bases outside the gene matches. The CDR3 reads CASSPERGGAYEQYF. CDR3 coding DNA: TGTGCCAGCAGCCCTGAGCGGGGGGGTGCCTACGAGCAGTACTTC.

The genes are TRBV10-3 and TRBJ2-7, with D tentatively TRBD1 (5 bases). Trimming took off 0 bases at V and 7 bases at J, with 10 bases between the two ends. This CDR3 has 13 amino acids. Germline CDR1 ENHRY, CDR2 SYGVKD. CDR3 sequence: CAISESDQGEQYF. The CDR3 DNA is TGTGCCATCAGTGAGTCCGATCAGGGTGAGCAGTACTTC.

The chain couples TRBV5-1 to TRBJ2-3; TRBD2 might be the D (6 bases). CDR1 and CDR2 from the germline V gene are SGHRS and YFSETQ. The V end was cut by 3 bases, the J end by 1 base, with 12 bases between. This CDR3 contains 15 residues. The CDR3 bases are TGCGCCAGCAGCTGGGGACTCTTAGGCACAGATACGCAGTATTTT. The encoded protein is CASSWGLLGTDTQYF.

Comment on this clone: This specimen includes other DNA sequences encoding the same CDR3. This chain links TRBV2 with TRBJ1-1; D is possibly TRBD1 (5 bases). CDR3 length: 13 residues. Per the germline V gene, CDR1 is SNHLY and CDR2 is FYNNEI. V was clipped by 0 bases and J by 4 bases, with 6 bases between them. As DNA, the CDR3 is TGTGCCAGCAGTGAAGCAAGGGGCACTGAAGCTTTCTTT. This translates into CASSEARGTEAFF.

V usage is TRBV11-2 and J usage is TRBJ2-2, with D perhaps TRBD2 (5 bases). The germline gives CDR1 SGHAT, CDR2 FQNNGV. Trimming left V 3 bases short and J 2 bases short, with 13 bases between. The CDR3 runs to 16 residues. CDR3 in amino acids: CASSLLVSGNTGELFF. The DNA of the CDR3 is TGTGCCAGCAGCTTGTTAGTATCGGGAAACACCGGGGAGCTGTTTTTT.

The V gene is TRBV5-6, the J gene TRBJ2-7, with D possibly matching TRBD1 (6 bases). CDR1 SGHDT and CDR2 YYEEEE come from the germline V gene. The CDR3 covers 13 residues. Trimming stripped 4 bases from V and 4 bases from J, with 12 bases between. The CDR3, as DNA: TGTGCCAGCAGCAAACAGGGTTTTTACGAGCAGTACTTC. Translated: CASSKQGFYEQYF. The complete variable domain, with remaining parts taken from reference TRBV5-6 and TRBJ2-7, reads DAGVTQSPTHLIKTRGQQVTLRCSPKSGHDTVSWYQQALGQGPQFIFQYYEEEERQRGNFPDRFSGHQFPNYSSELNVNALLLGDSALYLCASSKQGFYEQYFGPGTRLTVT.

This chain links TRBV29-1 with TRBJ1-5; 9 bases align to TRBD1. Germline CDR1 is SQVTM and CDR2 is ANQGSEA. The CDR3 runs to 13 residues. The junction had 6 bases not matched to a gene; V was cut back by 8 bases and J by 4 bases. For the CDR3, the DNA is TGCAGCTTTAGGACAGGGGTAAATCAGCCCCAGCATTTT. It is translated as CSFRTGVNQPQHF.

The gene calls are TRBV15 and TRBJ2-1; 7 positions match TRBD1. The CDR3 contains 15 residues. The germline V gene encodes CDR1 LNHNV and CDR2 YYDKDF (reference sequence). V shed 1 base and J 1 base; nucleotides not matched to a gene: 1. CDR3 region: CATSRGQGSYNEQFF. CDR3 nucleotide sequence: TGTGCCACCAGCAGAGGACAGGGATCCTACAATGAGCAGTTCTTC. The whole variable domain, filled in from reference TRBV15 and TRBJ2-1, reads DAMVIQNPRYQVTQFGKPVTLSCSQTLNHNVMYWYQQKSSQAPKLLFHYYDKDFNNEADTPDNFQSRRPNTSFCFLDIRSPGLGDTAMYLCATSRGQGSYNEQFFGPGTRLTVL.